These 3 T cell receptor beta chains originate from one sample sequenced in a study of post-analysis software for immune sequencing data. Findings and limits, study-wide: Patients carried a few TRBV segments more frequently than controls did, and TRBV5-6, TRBV5-1 and TRBV20-1 were among them.

Their specific antigens are unknown. Unique molecular identifiers featured in each of the TCR beta cDNA libraries. Each CDR3 protein gets one entry after TCRdb re-called the PCR reads with MiXCR. This table has about 400,000 distinct CDR3 sequences, around 33% appearing once. Sequenced: blood. These receptors all come from a girl aged 10 to 17 with multiple sclerosis.

J is TRBJ1-2 and V is TRBV13, with D unresolved. CDR1 and CDR2 (germline): PRHDT, FYEKMQ (reference sequence). CDR3 size: 13 residues. The V and J ends lost 3 bases and 4 bases respectively, with 9 bases between them. The CDR3 loop is CASSLTDSYGYTF. For the CDR3, the DNA is TGTGCCAGCAGCTTGACGGATAGCTATGGCTACACCTTC.

This clonotype was counted once. This chain connects TRBV7-2 to TRBJ1-1; D is undetermined. From germline, CDR1 is SGHTA and CDR2 FQGNSA. The CDR3 loop spans 17 amino acids. The V end lost 1 base, the J end lost 1 base, and 16 bases lay between the germline ends. The CDR3 sequence: CASSLVPLAGSNTEAFF. CDR3 nucleotides: TGTGCCAGCAGCTTAGTACCCCTGGCGGGGTCGAACACTGAAGCTTTCTTT. The full variable domain, with the rest looked up from reference TRBV7-2 and TRBJ1-1, is GAGVSQSPSNKVTEKGKDVELRCDPISGHTALYWYRQSLGQGLEFLIYFQGNSAPDKSGLPSDRFSAERTGGSVSTLTIQRTQQEDSAVYLCASSLVPLAGSNTEAFFGQGTRLTVV.

The CDR3 coding sequence is TGCGCCAGCAGCCAAGATCGGGGGACCGGGGCCAACGTCCTGACTTTC. Translating it yields CASSQDRGTGANVLTF. The chain combines TRBV4-1 with TRBJ2-6; a possible D gene is TRBD2 (6 bases). The CDR3 extends over 16 amino acids. The ends were cut back, 0 bases at V and 4 bases at J, with 10 bases in the middle. In germline, CDR1 is MGHRA, CDR2 YSYEKL.